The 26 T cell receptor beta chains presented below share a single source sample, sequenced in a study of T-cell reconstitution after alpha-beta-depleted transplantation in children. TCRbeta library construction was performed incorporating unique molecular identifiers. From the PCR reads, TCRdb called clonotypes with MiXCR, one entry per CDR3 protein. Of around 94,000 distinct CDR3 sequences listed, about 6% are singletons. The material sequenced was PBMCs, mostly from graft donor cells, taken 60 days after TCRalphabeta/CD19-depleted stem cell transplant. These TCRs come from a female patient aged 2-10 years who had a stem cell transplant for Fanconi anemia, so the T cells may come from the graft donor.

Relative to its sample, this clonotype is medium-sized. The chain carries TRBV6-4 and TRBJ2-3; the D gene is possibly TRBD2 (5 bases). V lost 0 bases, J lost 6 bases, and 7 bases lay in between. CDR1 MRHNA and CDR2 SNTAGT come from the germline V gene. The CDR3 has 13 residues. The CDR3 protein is CASSDSPGDTQYF. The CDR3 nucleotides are TGTGCCAGCAGTGACTCCCCGGGGGATACGCAGTATTTT.

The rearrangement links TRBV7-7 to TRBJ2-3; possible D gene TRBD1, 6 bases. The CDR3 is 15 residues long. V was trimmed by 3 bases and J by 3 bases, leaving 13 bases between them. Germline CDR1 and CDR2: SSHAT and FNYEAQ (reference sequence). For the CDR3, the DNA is TGTGCCAGCAGCTTTTCAGGGCAGGGGACAGATACGCAGTATTTT. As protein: CASSFSGQGTDTQYF.

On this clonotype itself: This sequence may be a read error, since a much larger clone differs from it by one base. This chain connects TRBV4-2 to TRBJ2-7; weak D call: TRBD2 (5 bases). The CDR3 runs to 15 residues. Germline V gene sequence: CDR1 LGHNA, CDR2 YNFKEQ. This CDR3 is CVSSQQRTNSYEQYF. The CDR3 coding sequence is TGTGTCAGCAGCCAACAGCGGACGAACTCCTACGAGCAGTACTTC.

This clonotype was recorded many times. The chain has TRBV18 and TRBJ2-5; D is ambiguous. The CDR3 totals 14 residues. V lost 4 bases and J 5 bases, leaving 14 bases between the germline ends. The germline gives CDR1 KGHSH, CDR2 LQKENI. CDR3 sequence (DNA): TGTGCCAGCTCACAACGCGTCATTTGGGAGACCCAGTACTTC. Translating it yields CASSQRVIWETQYF.

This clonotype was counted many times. DNA for the CDR3: TGCAGCGTTGCTTCGGGACAGGGGTTGACAAATCAGCCCCAGCATTTT. It is translated as CSVASGQGLTNQPQHF. The V call is TRBV29-1, the J call TRBJ1-5; the match to TRBD1 covers 10 bases. This CDR3 has 16 residues. The germline V gene encodes CDR1 SQVTM and CDR2 ANQGSEA. J lost 4 bases, V lost 4 bases, and 10 bases had no gene match. The full variable domain, in which reference TRBV29-1 and TRBJ1-5 provide the parts outside the CDR3, is SAVISQKPSRDICQRGTSLTIQCQVDSQVTMMFWYRQQPGQSLTLIATANQGSEATYESGFVIDKFPISRPNLTFSTLTVSNMSPEDSSIYLCSVASGQGLTNQPQHFGDGTRLSIL.

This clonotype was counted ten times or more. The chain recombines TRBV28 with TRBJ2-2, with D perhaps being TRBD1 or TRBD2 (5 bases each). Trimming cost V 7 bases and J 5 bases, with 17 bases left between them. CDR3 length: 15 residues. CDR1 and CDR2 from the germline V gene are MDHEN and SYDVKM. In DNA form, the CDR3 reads TGTGCCAGCACCAACCCACGGGGCTTTACCGGGGAGCTGTTTTTT. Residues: CASTNPRGFTGELFF.

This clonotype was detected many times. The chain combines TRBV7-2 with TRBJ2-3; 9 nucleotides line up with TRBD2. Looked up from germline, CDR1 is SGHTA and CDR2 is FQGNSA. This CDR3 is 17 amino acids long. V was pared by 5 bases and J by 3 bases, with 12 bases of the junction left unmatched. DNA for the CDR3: TGTGCCAGCAGCCCCCAGGGATTAGCGGGAGCGACAGATACGCAGTATTTT. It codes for CASSPQGLAGATDTQYF.

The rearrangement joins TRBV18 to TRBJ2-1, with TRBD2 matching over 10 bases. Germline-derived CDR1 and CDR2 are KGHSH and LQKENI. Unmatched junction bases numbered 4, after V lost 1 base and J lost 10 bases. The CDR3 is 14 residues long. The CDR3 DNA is TGTGCCAGCTCACCACTAGCGGGAGGTCAAGAGCAGTTCTTC. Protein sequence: CASSPLAGGQEQFF.

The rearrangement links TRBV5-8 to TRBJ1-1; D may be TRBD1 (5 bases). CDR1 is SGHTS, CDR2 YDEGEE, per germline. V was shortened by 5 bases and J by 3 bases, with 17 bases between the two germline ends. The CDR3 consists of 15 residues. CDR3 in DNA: TGTGCCAGCAGGCTCGAGTGGGGGAAACACACTGAAGCTTTCTTT. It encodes CASRLEWGKHTEAFF.

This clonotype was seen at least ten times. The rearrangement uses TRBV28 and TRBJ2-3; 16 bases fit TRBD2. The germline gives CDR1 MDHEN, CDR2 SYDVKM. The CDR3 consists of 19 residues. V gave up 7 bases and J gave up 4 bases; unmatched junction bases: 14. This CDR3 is CASNRPGLAGGPSPDTQYF. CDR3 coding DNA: TGTGCCAGCAATCGACCGGGACTAGCGGGAGGGCCCTCCCCAGATACGCAGTATTTT.

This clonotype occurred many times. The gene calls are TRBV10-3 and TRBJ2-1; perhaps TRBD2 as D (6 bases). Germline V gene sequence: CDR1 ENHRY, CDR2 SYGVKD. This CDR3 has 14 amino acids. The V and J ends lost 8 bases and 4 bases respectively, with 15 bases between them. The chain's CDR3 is CAIAGGADYNEQFF. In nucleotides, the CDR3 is TGTGCCATCGCGGGCGGGGCGGATTACAATGAGCAGTTCTTC.

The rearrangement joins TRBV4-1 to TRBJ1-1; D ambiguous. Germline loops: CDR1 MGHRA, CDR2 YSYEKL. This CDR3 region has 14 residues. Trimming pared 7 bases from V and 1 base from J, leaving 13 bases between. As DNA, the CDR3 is TGCGCCAGCAAAGGGATCCTGAAGAACACTGAAGCTTTCTTT. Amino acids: CASKGILKNTEAFF.

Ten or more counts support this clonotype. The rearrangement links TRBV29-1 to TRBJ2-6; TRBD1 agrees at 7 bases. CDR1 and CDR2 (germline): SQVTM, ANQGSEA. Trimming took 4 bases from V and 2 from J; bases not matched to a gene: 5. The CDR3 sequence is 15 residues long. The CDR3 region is CSVGQGETGANVLTF. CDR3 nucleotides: TGCAGCGTTGGACAGGGTGAAACTGGGGCCAACGTCCTGACTTTC. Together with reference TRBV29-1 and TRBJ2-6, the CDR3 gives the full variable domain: SAVISQKPSRDICQRGTSLTIQCQVDSQVTMMFWYRQQPGQSLTLIATANQGSEATYESGFVIDKFPISRPNLTFSTLTVSNMSPEDSSIYLCSVGQGETGANVLTFGAGSRLTVL.

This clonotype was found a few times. CDR3 amino acids: CASSPTSAEQYF. The CDR3 DNA reads as TGTGCCAGCTCACCGACTAGCGCCGAGCAGTACTTC. The chain is built from TRBV18 and TRBJ2-7; 8 bases map to TRBD2. Germline assignment: CDR1 KGHSH and CDR2 LQKENI. This CDR3 is built from 12 residues. V shed 3 bases and J 6 bases; nucleotides not matched to a gene: 1. The full variable domain, rest sourced from reference TRBV18 and TRBJ2-7, is NAGVMQNPRHLVRRRGQEARLRCSPMKGHSHVYWYRQLPEEGLKFMVYLQKENIIDESGMPKERFSAEFPKEGPSILRIQQVVRGDSAAYFCASSPTSAEQYFGPGTRLTVT.

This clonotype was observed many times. The DNA for the CDR3 is TGCGCCAGCAGCTTGGGGACAAACTACGAGCAGTACTTC. This sequence encodes CASSLGTNYEQYF. V is TRBV5-1 and J is TRBJ2-7, with a possible D match to TRBD1 (5 bases). The CDR3 is made up of 13 amino acids. Between the trimmed V and J ends, which lost 0 bases and 3 bases, there was a span of 7 bases. Germline CDR1 is SGHRS and CDR2 is YFSETQ.

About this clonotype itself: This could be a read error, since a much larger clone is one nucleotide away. The CDR3 sequence: CASSPFSSNGQFF. The DNA of the CDR3 is TGTGCCAGCAGCCCGTTTAGTAGCAATGGGCAGTTCTTC. The genes are TRBV7-2 and TRBJ2-1; D remains unclear. Germline CDR1 reads SGHTA; CDR2 reads FQGNSA. CDR3 length equals 13 residues.

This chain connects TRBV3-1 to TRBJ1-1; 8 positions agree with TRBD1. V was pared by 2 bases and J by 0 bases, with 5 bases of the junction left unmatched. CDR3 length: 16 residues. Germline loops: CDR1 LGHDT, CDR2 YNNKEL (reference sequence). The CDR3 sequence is CASSQFRTGMNTEAFF. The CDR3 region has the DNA TGTGCCAGCAGCCAATTCCGGACAGGGATGAACACTGAAGCTTTCTTT.

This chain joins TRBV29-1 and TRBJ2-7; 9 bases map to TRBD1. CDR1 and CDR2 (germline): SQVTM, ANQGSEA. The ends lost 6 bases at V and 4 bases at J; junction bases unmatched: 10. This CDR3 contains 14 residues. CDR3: CSVVPRDRVYEQYF. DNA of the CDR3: TGCAGCGTAGTACCTAGGGACAGGGTTTACGAGCAGTACTTC.

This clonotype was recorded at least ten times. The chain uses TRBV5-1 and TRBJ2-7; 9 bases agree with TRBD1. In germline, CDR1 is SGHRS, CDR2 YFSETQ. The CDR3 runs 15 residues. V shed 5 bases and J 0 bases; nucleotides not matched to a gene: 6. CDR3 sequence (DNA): TGCGCCAGCAGATCGAGGGACAGGGACTCCTACGAGCAGTACTTC. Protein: CASRSRDRDSYEQYF.

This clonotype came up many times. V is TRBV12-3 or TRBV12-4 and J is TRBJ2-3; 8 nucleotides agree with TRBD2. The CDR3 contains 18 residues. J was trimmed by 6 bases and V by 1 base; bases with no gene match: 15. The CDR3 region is CASSLDRGGLTYTDTQYF. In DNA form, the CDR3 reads TGTGCCAGCAGTTTAGACCGGGGGGGGCTGACCTACACTGATACGCAGTATTTT.

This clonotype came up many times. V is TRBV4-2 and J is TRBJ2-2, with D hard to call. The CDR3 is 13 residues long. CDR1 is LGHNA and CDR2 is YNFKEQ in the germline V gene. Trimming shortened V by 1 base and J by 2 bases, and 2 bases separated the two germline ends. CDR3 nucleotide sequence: TGTGCCAGCAGCCAAGGAAACACCGGGGAGCTGTTTTTT. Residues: CASSQGNTGELFF.

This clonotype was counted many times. The CDR3 region is CASSFPLGVFF. CDR3 nucleotide sequence: TGTGCCAGCAGCTTCCCTCTAGGCGTGTTCTTC. The V gene is TRBV11-2, the J gene TRBJ2-1; D unclear. Germline V CDR1 and CDR2: SGHAT, FQNNGV. The CDR3 loop spans 11 amino acids. Deletions cut 3 bases from V and 15 bases from J, with 12 bases between.

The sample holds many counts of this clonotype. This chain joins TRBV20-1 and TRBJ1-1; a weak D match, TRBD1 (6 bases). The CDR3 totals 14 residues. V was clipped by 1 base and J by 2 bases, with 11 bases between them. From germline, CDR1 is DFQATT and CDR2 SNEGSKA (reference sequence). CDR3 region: CSARGWGGNTEAFF. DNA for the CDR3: TGCAGTGCTAGAGGGTGGGGGGGCAACACTGAAGCTTTCTTT.

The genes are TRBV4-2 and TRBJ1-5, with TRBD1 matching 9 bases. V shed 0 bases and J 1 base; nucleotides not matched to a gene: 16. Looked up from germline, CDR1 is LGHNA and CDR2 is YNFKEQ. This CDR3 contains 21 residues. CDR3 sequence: CASSQERPGQGTWGSNQPQHF. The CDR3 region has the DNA TGTGCCAGCAGCCAAGAGCGCCCGGGACAGGGAACGTGGGGGAGCAATCAGCCCCAGCATTTT.

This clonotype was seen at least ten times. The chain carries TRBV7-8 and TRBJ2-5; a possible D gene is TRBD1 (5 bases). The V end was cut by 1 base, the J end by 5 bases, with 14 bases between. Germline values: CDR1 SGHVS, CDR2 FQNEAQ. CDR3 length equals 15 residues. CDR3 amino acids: CASSLVQGWWETQYF. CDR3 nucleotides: TGTGCCAGCAGCTTAGTCCAGGGATGGTGGGAGACCCAGTACTTC.

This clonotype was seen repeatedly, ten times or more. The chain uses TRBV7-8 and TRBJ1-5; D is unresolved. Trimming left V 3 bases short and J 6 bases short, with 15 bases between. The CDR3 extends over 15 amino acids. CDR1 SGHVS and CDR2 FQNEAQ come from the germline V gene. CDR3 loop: CASSLSGLSTQPQHF. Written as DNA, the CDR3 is TGTGCCAGCAGCTTGTCAGGTCTCTCTACTCAGCCCCAGCATTTT.